Listed below are T cell receptor beta chains from one sample, sequenced in a study of cytomegalovirus exposure and HLA in healthy donors. Produced via immunoSEQ multiplex PCR; TCRdb's table is partial and in-frame only. The sample yields fewer than 120,000 clones, more than 75% seen once. The sample consisted of PBMCs. The receptors derive from a woman in her 30s in good health and CMV-seropositive. CDR3s include the opening cysteine and the closing phenylalanine or tryptophan. D genes are given only for firm matches. Rows may omit the clone size; those that give it use once, few, many or a size class.

V gene	J gene	D gene	clone size	CDR3 DNA	CDR3 protein
TRBV28	TRBJ1-2	.	.	TGTGCCAGCAGACCCCGACAGGACCGATACGGCTACACCTTC	CASRPRQDRYGYTF
TRBV2	TRBJ1-4	.	.	TGTGCCAGCAGGCCAGGGAGGGCTAATGAAAAACTGTTTTTT	CASRPGRANEKLFF
TRBV4-3	TRBJ2-5	TRBD2	.	TGCGCCAGCAGCCCCGATTGGGGACTAGCGGGGAGAGAGACCCAGTACTTC	CASSPDWGLAGRETQYF
TRBV21-1	TRBJ2-7	.	.	TGTGCCAGCAGCAAAGTGCCTAGACAGGGGGCGTACGAGCAGTACTTC	CASSKVPRQGAYEQYF
TRBV9	TRBJ2-1	TRBD2	.	TGTGCCAGCAGCGTAGGGGGCGGGAGTAGATCCAATGAGCAGTTCTTC	CASSVGGGSRSNEQFF
TRBV29-1	TRBJ2-3	TRBD1	once	TGCAGCGTCCCCGGGACAGGACAGTTCACAGATACGCAGTATTTT	CSVPGTGQFTDTQYF
TRBV5-1	TRBJ2-3	.	.	TGCGCCAGCAGCTTGGGACGGGGTGATACGCAGTATTTT	CASSLGRGDTQYF
TRBV5-4	TRBJ1-2	.	.	TGTGCCAGCAGCCCAACTTTTGAGGATGGCTACACCTTC	CASSPTFEDGYTF
TRBV10-3	TRBJ2-1	.	.	TGTGCCATCACAGCGGGTGGCCGGCATGAGCAGTTCTTC	CAITAGGRHEQFF
TRBV9	TRBJ1-4	TRBD1	.	TGTGCCAGCAGCCAGGGGGGTACTAATGAAAAACTGTTTTTT	CASSQGGTNEKLFF
TRBV27	TRBJ2-5	TRBD1	.	TGTGCCAGCAGTTTAGGGGGACAGGGGAGCAAGACCCAGTACTTC	CASSLGGQGSKTQYF
TRBV5-4	TRBJ1-2	.	few	TGTGCCAGCAGCTTGGAACAGGGAAACTATGGCTACACCTTC	CASSLEQGNYGYTF
TRBV2	TRBJ1-5	.	.	TGTGCCAGCAGCCGAGGGAGGATCAGCAATCAGCCCCAGCATTTT	CASSRGRISNQPQHF
TRBV28	TRBJ2-7	TRBD1	.	TGTGCCAGCAGTTTGGGACAGGGGATAGGGGCCTACGAGCAGTACTTC	CASSLGQGIGAYEQYF
TRBV6-1	TRBJ2-7	.	.	TGTGCCAGCAGTGTACTAAGCGAGCAGTACTTC	CASSVLSEQYF
TRBV7-2	TRBJ2-7	TRBD1	.	TGTGCCAGCACCGCAGGGGGCTCCTACGAGCAGTACTTC	CASTAGGSYEQYF
TRBV6-6	TRBJ2-3	.	.	TGTGCCGTGGGGCGGAGCACAGATACGCAGTATTTT	CAVGRSTDTQYF
TRBV27	TRBJ2-3	.	.	TGTGCCAGCAGTCCACCCCCTTGGGCAATCACAGATACGCAGTATTTT	CASSPPPWAITDTQYF